This T cell receptor (beta chain) was identified in a study of T cell responses to AZD1222 COVID-19 vaccine. Findings and limits, study-wide: Among spike-specific TCRs, nearly half reportedly target unmutated variant regions. With two AZD1222 doses given, Spike-specific TCR breadth and depth both rose.

Regarding this clone: The antigen is not known.

CDR3 length: 15 amino acids. Germline CDR1 and CDR2: LNHDA and SQIVND (reference sequence). Trimming removed 5 bases at V and 7 bases at J, with 15 bases between. Sequenced by immunoSEQ multiplex PCR; TCRdb stores in-frame clones only, minus some. The profile shows over 130,000 clones, roughly nine tenths of them singletons. The TCR was taken from an adult who received the AZD1222 COVID-19 vaccine. Source: peripheral blood, taken 28 days after the second AZD1222 dose. The V call is TRBV19, the J call TRBJ1-6; possible D gene TRBD1, 5 bases. The CDR3 DNA is TGTGCCAGTAGTTCGCCGACAGAGAAGAATTCACCCCTCCACTTT. The encoded protein is CASSSPTEKNSPLHF.